The 7 T cell receptor beta chains below all came from one sample that was sequenced in a study of cytomegalovirus exposure and HLA in healthy donors. Vbeta (60) and Jbeta (13) primers were used in the PCR. Profiling relied on immunoSEQ multiplex PCR, and the TCRdb table lists in-frame clones only, not all of them. The sample holds more than 85,000 clones, 79% seen once. Sequencing was performed on PBMCs. These receptors were taken from a male donor in good health and CMV-seropositive.

The chain has TRBV6-5 and TRBJ2-3; 9 bases align to TRBD2. This CDR3 is built from 15 residues. The ends lost 2 bases at V and 4 bases at J; junction bases unmatched: 4. The V gene's germline CDR1 is MNHEY and CDR2 SVGAGI. CDR3 region: CASSYAGGPADTQYF. Written as DNA, the CDR3 is TGTGCCAGCAGTTACGCGGGGGGGCCGGCAGATACGCAGTATTTT.

This clone showed up just once. The same CDR3 is also encoded by other DNA sequences in this sample. The gene calls are TRBV5-4 and TRBJ1-2; D not certain. The V gene's germline CDR1 is SGHNT and CDR2 YYREEE (reference sequence). This CDR3 comprises 13 residues. Trimming pared 0 bases from V and 5 bases from J, leaving 8 bases between. The CDR3 coding sequence is TGTGCCAGCAGCTTGGCAGGTGATTATGGCTACACCTTC. It codes for CASSLAGDYGYTF. The full variable domain, completed using reference TRBV5-4 and TRBJ1-2, is ETGVTQSPTHLIKTRGQQVTLRCSSQSGHNTVSWYQQALGQGPQFIFQYYREEENGRGNFPPRFSGLQFPNYSSELNVNALELDDSALYLCASSLAGDYGYTFGSGTRLTVV.

The gene calls are TRBV7-9 and TRBJ1-6; 7 bases are a match to TRBD1. With V trimmed by 8 bases and J by 11 bases, 12 bases remained unmatched. The CDR3 sequence is 14 residues long. The germline V gene encodes CDR1 SEHNR and CDR2 FQNEAQ (reference sequence). Here the CDR3 reads CASVTGTDQTPLHF. Written as DNA, the CDR3 is TGTGCCAGCGTAACCGGGACAGACCAAACACCCCTCCACTTT.

The CDR3 bases are TGTGCCAGCAGTTTATCGCCAGGGCAAGAGACCCAGTACTTC. Residues: CASSLSPGQETQYF. V and J are TRBV27 and TRBJ2-5; D perhaps matches TRBD1 (5 bases). Trimming stripped 0 bases from V and 2 bases from J, with 7 bases between. The CDR3 loop spans 14 amino acids. The germline gives CDR1 MNHEY, CDR2 SMNVEV (reference sequence).

This rearrangement joins TRBV5-6 to TRBJ1-4; 10 bases match TRBD1. The germline CDR1 and CDR2 sequences are SGHDT and YYEEEE. J gave up 2 bases and V 4 bases, and 11 bases lay outside the gene matches. The CDR3 runs 18 residues. The CDR3 DNA is TGTGCCAGCAGCCCTGGTCGGGGACAGGGGATCACTAATGAAAAACTGTTTTTT. It is translated as CASSPGRGQGITNEKLFF. Drawing the rest from reference TRBV5-6 and TRBJ1-4, the complete variable domain is DAGVTQSPTHLIKTRGQQVTLRCSPKSGHDTVSWYQQALGQGPQFIFQYYEEEERQRGNFPDRFSGHQFPNYSSELNVNALLLGDSALYLCASSPGRGQGITNEKLFFGSGTQLSVL.

This chain links TRBV6-5 with TRBJ2-5, with TRBD2 matching over 7 bases. Germline V lookup: CDR1 MNHEY, CDR2 SVGAGI. Losses at the gene ends were 4 bases for V and 2 bases for J; bases not matched to a gene: 7. The CDR3 spans 15 residues. As DNA, the CDR3 is TGTGCCAGCAGTTGGGTGGGGGGGGATCAAGAGACCCAGTACTTC. Translated, it gives CASSWVGGDQETQYF.

This sequence joins TRBV6-5 and TRBJ2-7; D is possibly TRBD1 (5 bases). Deletions cut 0 bases from V and 1 base from J, with 10 bases between. The CDR3 length is 15 residues. CDR1 MNHEY and CDR2 SVGAGI come from the germline V gene. CDR3 in amino acids: CASSYSDSGSYEQYF. The CDR3 DNA reads as TGTGCCAGCAGTTACTCGGATTCAGGGTCCTACGAGCAGTACTTC.